This TCR beta chain was identified in a study of CD8 T cells in ankylosing spondylitis. Study findings and constraints: Researchers reportedly found disease-linked clones significantly enriched in matched ankylosing spondylitis synovial fluid. Before this, some motif variants had been reported in reactive arthritis synovial fluid and blood. A TCR beta motif of several highly homologous variants appeared characteristic of ankylosing spondylitis blood. Those disease-linked clones were CD8+; they were also relatively rare in peripheral blood.

The V and J ends lost 1 base and 4 bases respectively, with 14 bases between them. This CDR3 comprises 15 residues. CDR1 is SQVTM and CDR2 is ANQGSEA in the germline V gene. By quantitative 5'-RACE with molecular barcodes, the TCR beta libraries were made. MiXCR, applied by TCRdb to the 5' RACE reads, yields one record per CDR3 protein. The sample holds 700,000 to 1,000,000 distinct CDR3 sequences; 10% to 15% are singletons and the top ten take about 0.49%. This clonotype was observed many times. Its antigen is not known. V gene TRBV29-1 combines with J gene TRBJ2-1, with D unresolved. The sequence was collected from a male donor with ankylosing spondylitis. Sequencing input: blood, either unsorted or a sorted T cell fraction (not recorded which). The CDR3 DNA reads as TGCAGCGTTGAAGGTAGCTTAGTCCTTTACAATGAGCAGTTCTTC. This gives the protein CSVEGSLVLYNEQFF.